This record looks at one T cell receptor beta chain sequence and its context. Its antigen is not known. The sample is drawn from a study of T cell repertoires in cytomegalovirus infection. Study at large: Recently described HLA-C-restricted plus well-studied HLA-B-restricted CMV epitopes were used. Public TCR beta signatures marked donors with CMV infection and the matching HLA.

Via MiXCR, TCRdb re-called the reads, giving one row per CDR3 protein. The sample yields roughly 730,000 distinct CDR3 sequences, 30% to 40% seen once. The CDR3 is made up of 12 amino acids. V was shortened by 4 bases and J by 6 bases, with 13 bases between the two germline ends. CDR1 DFQATT and CDR2 SNEGSKA come from the germline V gene (reference sequence). Study-wide results and limits: HLA-C-restricted, CMV-specific TCR beta clonotypes were dominant ex vivo. Summed frequency of shared TCR beta families picked out CMV carriers who also had the relevant HLA.

This receptor was obtained from a human donor in good health (CMV status not recorded). Some clones in this sample may be carry-over from other donors' samples. The starting material was cultured PBMCs, obtained from culture after CMV antigen stimulation. The chain carries TRBV20-1 and TRBJ2-7, with D unresolved. DNA of the CDR3: TGCAGTGCTATACAGCCCTCCGGCGAGCAGTACTTC. It codes for CSAIQPSGEQYF.